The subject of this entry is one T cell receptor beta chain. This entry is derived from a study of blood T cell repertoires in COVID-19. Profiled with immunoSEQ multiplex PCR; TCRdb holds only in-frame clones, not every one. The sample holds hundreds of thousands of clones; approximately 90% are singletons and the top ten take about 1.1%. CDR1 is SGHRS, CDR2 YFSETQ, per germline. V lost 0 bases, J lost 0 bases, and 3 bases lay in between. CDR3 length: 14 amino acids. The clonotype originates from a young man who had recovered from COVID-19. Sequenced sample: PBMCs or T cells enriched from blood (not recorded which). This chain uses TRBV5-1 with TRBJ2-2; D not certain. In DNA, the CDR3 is TGCGCCAGCAGCTTGGCTCCGAACACCGGGGAGCTGTTTTTT. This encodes CASSLAPNTGELFF. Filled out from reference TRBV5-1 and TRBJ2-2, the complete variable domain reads KAGVTQTPRYLIKTRGQQVTLSCSPISGHRSVSWYQQTPGQGLQFLFEYFSETQRNKGNFPGRFSGRQFSNSRSEMNVSTLELGDSALYLCASSLAPNTGELFFGEGSRLTVL.